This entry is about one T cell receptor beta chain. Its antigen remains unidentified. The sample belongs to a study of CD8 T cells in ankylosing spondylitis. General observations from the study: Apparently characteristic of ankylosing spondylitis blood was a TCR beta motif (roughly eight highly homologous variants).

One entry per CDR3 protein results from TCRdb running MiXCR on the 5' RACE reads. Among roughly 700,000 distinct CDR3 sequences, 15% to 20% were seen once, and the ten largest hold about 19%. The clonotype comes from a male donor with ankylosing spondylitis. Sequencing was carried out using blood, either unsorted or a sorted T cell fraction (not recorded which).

The CDR3 loop reads CAWREAGGPSNEQFF. Written as DNA, the CDR3 is TGTGCCTGGAGGGAGGCGGGAGGGCCCTCGAATGAGCAGTTCTTC. This chain joins TRBV30 and TRBJ2-1; 9 positions agree with TRBD2. There are 15 residues in the CDR3. The germline V gene encodes CDR1 GTSNPN and CDR2 SVGIG (reference sequence). V shed 3 bases, J shed 7 bases, and the junction held 10 bases outside the gene matches.